These 18 T cell receptor beta chains were sequenced from one sample in a study of control samples from healthy donors and cancer patients (dated by TCRdb to 2018 to 2021). Library method: the immunoSEQ multiplex PCR assay. Sourced from immuneACCESS, this table was stored by TCRdb with only in-frame sequences that have V and J called. A share of the clones is absent; for the studies checked, an unresolved V gene accounts for under half, and the remainder has no known explanation. This sample gives 150,000 to 200,000 clones in total; 90% to 95% of them show up just once. In total, the top ten clones hold 4.1% of the sample. Input material: blood. The receptor source for this set is a woman aged 60-75 years in good health.

This rearrangement joins TRBV7-9 to TRBJ2-3, with 8 bases fitting TRBD1. Per germline, CDR1 SEHNR and CDR2 FQNEAQ (reference sequence). This CDR3 has 15 amino acids. Unmatched junction bases numbered 8, after V lost 5 bases and J lost 4 bases. In DNA, the CDR3 is TGTGCCAGCAGCCCAAAGGACAGGGTGGCAGATACGCAGTATTTT. Translating it yields CASSPKDRVADTQYF.

This clone was seen a handful of times. CDR3 nucleotide sequence: TGTGCCAGCAGTGACGGGGAAACGGGCAATCAGCCCCAGCATTTT. Its translation: CASSDGETGNQPQHF. The V gene is TRBV6-1, the J gene TRBJ1-5, with D hard to call. The CDR3 covers 15 residues. Per the germline V gene, CDR1 is MNHNS and CDR2 is SASEGT. V was cut by 3 bases and J by 2 bases, with 11 bases left in between.

The table lists this clone with a count of one. The rearrangement links TRBV6-5 to TRBJ1-2; the match to TRBD1 covers 9 bases. The CDR3 length is 16 residues. After removal of 4 bases from V and 7 bases from J, the junction contained 13 bases not matched to a gene. Looked up from germline, CDR1 is MNHEY and CDR2 is SVGAGI. The CDR3 sequence is CASSLEGTGGRGGYTF. CDR3 nucleotide sequence: TGTGCCAGCAGTTTGGAGGGTACAGGGGGCAGAGGTGGCTACACCTTC.

This chain joins TRBV5-1 and TRBJ2-2; the D gene is possibly TRBD2 (5 bases). The CDR3 runs to 14 residues. Germline V CDR1 and CDR2: SGHRS, YFSETQ. With 5 bases removed from V and 1 base from J, the gap between germline ends came to 9 bases. As DNA, the CDR3 is TGCGCCAGCAGGGTAGAGGGGAACACCGGGGAGCTGTTTTTT. Translated: CASRVEGNTGELFF.

The genes are TRBV10-1 and TRBJ1-2; 8 nucleotides align to TRBD1. Germline V CDR1 and CDR2: WNHNN, SYGVQD (reference sequence). CDR3 length equals 11 residues. V trimming: 9 bases; J trimming: 8 bases; junction bases outside the gene matches: 5. In nucleotides, the CDR3 is TGCGCCAGAGGACAGGGTGGCGGCTACACCTTC. Residues: CARGQGGGYTF.

Only one count was recorded for this clone. This chain uses TRBV29-1 with TRBJ1-1; D uncertain. The CDR3 runs 13 residues. V lost 8 bases and J 0 bases, leaving 13 bases between the germline ends. The V gene's germline CDR1 is SQVTM and CDR2 ANQGSEA. The CDR3 region has the DNA TGCAGCTCACGGAGGAGTATGAACACTGAAGCTTTCTTT. Amino acids: CSSRRSMNTEAFF.

The chain employs TRBV20-1 and TRBJ2-1; TRBD1 might be the D (6 bases). The V end lost 5 bases, the J end lost 9 bases, and 11 bases lay between the germline ends. The CDR3 is 11 amino acids. Germline assignment: CDR1 DFQATT and CDR2 SNEGSKA (reference sequence). The CDR3 spells CSAQQGGEQFF. The CDR3 region has the DNA TGCAGTGCTCAACAGGGTGGTGAGCAGTTCTTC.

The rearrangement joins TRBV5-4 to TRBJ2-3; no clear D gene. CDR1 and CDR2 from the germline V gene are SGHNT and YYREEE (reference sequence). V dropped 4 bases and J dropped 1 base, with 7 bases sitting between them. The length of the CDR3 is 13 residues. The DNA of the CDR3 is TGTGCCAGCAGCCCTTCACGCACAGATACGCAGTATTTT. Its protein is CASSPSRTDTQYF. Full variable domain (remainder filled in from reference TRBV5-4 and TRBJ2-3): ETGVTQSPTHLIKTRGQQVTLRCSSQSGHNTVSWYQQALGQGPQFIFQYYREEENGRGNFPPRFSGLQFPNYSSELNVNALELDDSALYLCASSPSRTDTQYFGPGTRLTVL.

The CDR3 DNA follows: TGTGCCAGCAGCTTATCGGACAGTCCTAGAAACACCATATATTTT. This sequence encodes CASSLSDSPRNTIYF. The chain employs TRBV7-7 and TRBJ1-3, with a weak D call TRBD1 (6 bases). The ends were cut back, 2 bases at V and 5 bases at J, with 13 bases in the middle. The CDR3 spans 15 residues. Per the germline V gene, CDR1 is SSHAT and CDR2 is FNYEAQ (reference sequence).

The genes are TRBV6-5 and TRBJ1-4; the D gene is possibly TRBD1 (5 bases). The CDR3 spans 14 residues. V dropped 5 bases and J dropped 7 bases, with 14 bases sitting between them. Per the germline V gene, CDR1 is MNHEY and CDR2 is SVGAGI. The CDR3 DNA follows: TGTGCCAGCAGTACGGGGGGGGAGAGTGAAAAACTGTTTTTT. It codes for CASSTGGESEKLFF.

The chain uses TRBV5-8 and TRBJ1-5; unclear D gene. Germline loops: CDR1 SGHTS, CDR2 YDEGEE. Trimming shortened V by 0 bases and J by 5 bases, and 6 bases separated the two germline ends. The CDR3 length is 13 residues. In DNA, the CDR3 is TGTGCCAGCAGCTTGGTGTTACATCAGCCCCAGCATTTT. Translated, it gives CASSLVLHQPQHF.

The genes are TRBV3-1 (or the pseudogene TRBV3-2) and TRBJ2-3; 8 nucleotides line up with TRBD2. Germline trimming cut 2 bases from V and 0 bases from J; bases unmatched to any gene: 4. CDR1 and CDR2 (germline): LGHDT, YNNKEL (reference sequence). The CDR3 runs 16 residues. This chain's CDR3 is CASSQQRGISTDTQYF. For the CDR3, the DNA is TGTGCCAGCAGCCAACAGCGGGGGATAAGCACAGATACGCAGTATTTT.

V usage is TRBV9 and J usage is TRBJ2-3; perhaps TRBD2 as D (6 bases). Deletions cut 4 bases from V and 3 bases from J, with 27 bases between. The CDR3 is made up of 19 amino acids. Per germline, CDR1 SGDLS and CDR2 YYNGEE. The CDR3 loop reads CASSPTTGRRGIVTDTQYF. CDR3 bases: TGTGCCAGCAGCCCTACTACCGGACGGAGGGGAATCGTGACAGATACGCAGTATTTT. Full variable domain (missing parts from reference TRBV9 and TRBJ2-3): DSGVTQTPKHLITATGQRVTLRCSPRSGDLSVYWYQQSLDQGLQFLIQYYNGEERAKGNILERFSAQQFPDLHSELNLSSLELGDSALYFCASSPTTGRRGIVTDTQYFGPGTRLTVL.

The J gene is TRBJ2-7, the V gene TRBV7-2; TRBD1 might be the D (5 bases). V was cut by 2 bases and J by 9 bases, with 14 bases left in between. This CDR3 has 13 amino acids. CDR1 SGHTA and CDR2 FQGNSA come from the germline V gene. The CDR3: CASSLSRERVQYF. The CDR3 DNA follows: TGTGCCAGCAGCTTAAGCAGGGAACGCGTGCAGTACTTC.

V usage is TRBV18 and J usage is TRBJ1-2; D is uncertain. Germline lookup yields CDR1 KGHSH and CDR2 LQKENI. This CDR3 contains 13 residues. Trimming took off 3 bases at V and 4 bases at J, with 9 bases between the two ends. The CDR3 spells CASSPGEPYGYTF. The DNA for the CDR3 is TGTGCCAGCTCACCGGGAGAACCCTATGGCTACACCTTC.

This chain connects TRBV29-1 to TRBJ1-1, with unresolved D. Germline lookup yields CDR1 SQVTM and CDR2 ANQGSEA. V was shortened by 0 bases and J by 3 bases, with 5 bases between the two germline ends. The CDR3 is 12 amino acids. The CDR3 DNA reads as TGCAGCGTTGAAGACACCCACACTGAAGCTTTCTTT. Its protein is CSVEDTHTEAFF. The complete variable domain, with remaining parts taken from reference TRBV29-1 and TRBJ1-1, reads SAVISQKPSRDICQRGTSLTIQCQVDSQVTMMFWYRQQPGQSLTLIATANQGSEATYESGFVIDKFPISRPNLTFSTLTVSNMSPEDSSIYLCSVEDTHTEAFFGQGTRLTVV.

The chain recombines TRBV7-2 with TRBJ1-2, with D uncertain. V shed 2 bases and J shed 0 bases, with 10 bases lying between them. The germline CDR1 and CDR2 sequences are SGHTA and FQGNSA. There are 15 residues in the CDR3. The CDR3 coding sequence is TGTGCCAGCAGCTTACTGTCGGCTGCTAACTATGGCTACACCTTC. Protein sequence: CASSLLSAANYGYTF.

Many counts were recorded for this clone. The chain uses TRBV21-1 and TRBJ2-5; the table's D call of TRBD2 was not tested on the DNA. TRBV21-1 is noted as a pseudogene. The CDR3 totals 13 residues. Here the CDR3 reads CASRTGVGETQYF. The DNA for the CDR3 is TGTGCCAGCAGGACGGGGGTGGGAGAGACCCAGTACTTC.